The 27 T cell receptor beta chains below were found in one sample sequenced in a study of cytomegalovirus exposure and HLA in healthy donors. The PCR was carried out with 60 Vbeta primers and 13 Jbeta primers. Libraries were prepared by immunoSEQ multiplex PCR; TCRdb keeps only in-frame clonotypes and omits some of them. The table lists about 190,000 clones, 60% to 85% of them singletons. The sequenced sample consisted of PBMCs. The receptor source for this set is a woman aged 18-30 years in good health and CMV-seronegative.

This clone was seen only a few times. The V gene is TRBV28, the J gene TRBJ2-3; 9 bases are a match to TRBD2. V was pared by 2 bases and J by 4 bases, with 4 bases of the junction left unmatched. Germline V gene lookup returns CDR1 MDHEN and CDR2 SYDVKM. The CDR3 has 15 amino acids. The CDR3 DNA sequence: TGTGCCAGCAGTTTAAGCGGGGGGCGAGCAGATACGCAGTATTTT. Residues: CASSLSGGRADTQYF.

This clone was found once. This chain joins TRBV5-6 and TRBJ2-3; 8 bases agree with TRBD2. Germline assignment: CDR1 SGHDT and CDR2 YYEEEE. The trim removed 4 bases at V and 0 bases at J, leaving 7 bases unmatched. CDR3 length equals 16 residues. CDR3 protein: CASSRGAGGSTDTQYF. CDR3 sequence (DNA): TGTGCCAGCAGCCGGGGGGCGGGGGGAAGCACAGATACGCAGTATTTT.

This clone showed up just a few times. The chain carries TRBV27 and TRBJ2-1, with 7 bases matching TRBD2. The CDR3 has 14 amino acids. After removal of 6 bases from V and 10 bases from J, the junction contained 12 bases not matched to a gene. Per the germline V gene, CDR1 is MNHEY and CDR2 is SMNVEV (reference sequence). The CDR3 sequence: CASRSGLTSGEQFF. The CDR3 nucleotides read TGTGCCAGCAGATCGGGACTAACCTCGGGCGAGCAGTTCTTC.

The chain combines TRBV14 with TRBJ1-4, with D possibly TRBD1 on 6 matching bases. Germline V gene lookup returns CDR1 SGHDN and CDR2 FVKESK. V dropped 3 bases and J dropped 6 bases, with 8 bases sitting between them. The CDR3 loop spans 13 amino acids. The CDR3 loop is CASSQGADEKLFF. CDR3 sequence (DNA): TGTGCCAGCAGCCAGGGGGCGGATGAAAAACTGTTTTTT.

This chain joins TRBV7-2 and TRBJ1-2; D perhaps matches TRBD1 (5 bases). CDR1 SGHTA and CDR2 FQGNSA come from the germline V gene. This CDR3 is 16 amino acids long. V was trimmed by 0 bases and J by 5 bases, leaving 16 bases between them. The CDR3, as DNA: TGTGCCAGCAGCTTAGCAGGGGAAGGGGCAAGATATGGCTACACCTTC. Translation gives CASSLAGEGARYGYTF.

The genes are TRBV5-5 and TRBJ2-7, with a possible D match to TRBD2 (6 bases). In germline, CDR1 is SGHKS, CDR2 YYEKEE (reference sequence). The germline V and J ends were trimmed by 4 bases and 3 bases, with 11 bases remaining between them. This CDR3 comprises 13 residues. The CDR3 protein is CASSPGGNYEQYF. Here the CDR3 DNA reads TGTGCCAGCAGCCCCGGGGGAAACTACGAGCAGTACTTC.

The rearrangement links TRBV28 to TRBJ2-3, with 7 bases lining up with TRBD1. V shed 5 bases and J 0 bases; nucleotides not matched to a gene: 5. The V gene's germline CDR1 is MDHEN and CDR2 SYDVKM. CDR3 length: 15 amino acids. CDR3 coding DNA: TGTGCCAGCAGTACACCGACAGGGAGCACAGATACGCAGTATTTT. It yields the protein CASSTPTGSTDTQYF.

The table lists this clone with a count of one. The rearrangement uses TRBV19 and TRBJ1-2; TRBD1 matches 10 bases. V shed 4 bases, J shed 8 bases, and the junction held 13 bases outside the gene matches. The CDR3 runs to 16 residues. Germline V gives CDR1 LNHDA, CDR2 SQIVND (reference sequence). CDR3 nucleotides: TGTGCCAGTAGTACTTTGTCCCGACAGGGGGCGCGGGGCTACACCTTC. This encodes CASSTLSRQGARGYTF.

The CDR3 nucleotides read TGTGCCAGCAGTATGTACAGGGGTTCCTACAATGAGCAGTTCTTC. Translating gives CASSMYRGSYNEQFF. This chain uses TRBV7-3 with TRBJ2-1, with 7 positions matching TRBD1. The CDR3 contains 15 residues. V was clipped by 6 bases and J by 1 base; unmatched bases: 6. CDR1 SGHTA and CDR2 FQGTGA come from the germline V gene.

This clone was detected only once. The chain joins TRBV5-1 to TRBJ1-4; possibly TRBD1 for D (5 bases). Trimming removed 4 bases from V and 6 bases from J, with 10 bases in between. The CDR3 length is 13 residues. Germline CDR1 reads SGHRS; CDR2 reads YFSETQ. In DNA form, the CDR3 reads TGCGCCAGCAGCGCCCTGACAGATGAAAAACTGTTTTTT. Its translation is CASSALTDEKLFF.

The chain joins TRBV15 to TRBJ1-5; 7 bases agree with TRBD1. Germline loops: CDR1 LNHNV, CDR2 YYDKDF (reference sequence). The CDR3 length is 21 residues. The V segment lost 2 bases and the J segment 1 base; nucleotides outside the gene matches: 20. In DNA, the CDR3 is TGTGCCACCAGCAGATTAAGACCGGGACAGAAAGGGGAAGTAAGCAATCAGCCCCAGCATTTT. It specifies CATSRLRPGQKGEVSNQPQHF. Based on the CDR3 plus reference TRBV15 and TRBJ1-5, the full variable domain is DAMVIQNPRYQVTQFGKPVTLSCSQTLNHNVMYWYQQKSSQAPKLLFHYYDKDFNNEADTPDNFQSRRPNTSFCFLDIRSPGLGDTAMYLCATSRLRPGQKGEVSNQPQHFGDGTRLSIL.

The chain links TRBV30 to TRBJ1-5; TRBD1 is a possible D gene (5 bases). Germline V CDR1 and CDR2: GTSNPN, SVGIG (reference sequence). The CDR3 runs to 14 residues. The V end lost 1 base, the J end lost 3 bases, and 10 bases lay between the germline ends. CDR3 residues: CAWSAGLNNQPQHF. CDR3 DNA sequence: TGTGCCTGGAGTGCGGGACTTAACAATCAGCCCCAGCATTTT.

This sequence joins TRBV6-5 and TRBJ2-5; D remains ambiguous. The CDR3 covers 11 residues. V was shortened by 6 bases and J by 4 bases, with 6 bases between the two germline ends. Per germline, CDR1 MNHEY and CDR2 SVGAGI. CDR3: CASRLGETQYF. In nucleotides, the CDR3 is TGTGCCAGCAGACTCGGAGAGACCCAGTACTTC.

The chain couples TRBV7-3 to TRBJ2-5; the match to TRBD2 covers 12 bases. V shed 3 bases, J shed 4 bases, and the junction held 3 bases outside the gene matches. This CDR3 has 15 amino acids. CDR1 and CDR2 from the germline V gene are SGHTA and FQGTGA. CDR3 in DNA: TGTGCCAGCAGCTTTCTAGCGGGAGGGGGAGAGACCCAGTACTTC. It translates to CASSFLAGGGETQYF.

The J gene is TRBJ1-4, the V gene TRBV28; 8 bases fit TRBD1. The length of the CDR3 is 16 residues. Trimming took 1 base from V and 8 from J; bases not matched to a gene: 9. Germline CDR1 and CDR2: MDHEN and SYDVKM. DNA of the CDR3: TGTGCCAGCAGTTTATACGAGGGCAGGGGGCAGGAAAAACTGTTTTTT. As protein: CASSLYEGRGQEKLFF.

V and J are TRBV10-3 and TRBJ2-3, with TRBD2 identical over 10 bases. Germline-derived CDR1 and CDR2 are ENHRY and SYGVKD. Unmatched junction bases numbered 8, after V lost 3 bases and J lost 2 bases. This CDR3 region has 17 residues. CDR3 sequence: CAISDRVSGGLTDTQYF. In nucleotides, the CDR3 is TGTGCCATCAGTGATCGAGTTAGCGGGGGGCTCACAGATACGCAGTATTTT.

This sequence joins TRBV15 and TRBJ1-1; D might be TRBD1 (5 bases). In germline, CDR1 is LNHNV, CDR2 YYDKDF (reference sequence). CDR3 size: 18 residues. Between the trimmed V and J ends, which lost 1 base and 6 bases, there was a span of 24 bases. DNA for the CDR3: TGTGCCACCAGCAGAGGCCTTGCAGGGAGGGAGGGAAATGCTGAAGCTTTCTTT. Protein: CATSRGLAGREGNAEAFF.

This clone was counted only a few times. The chain joins TRBV5-1 to TRBJ1-2; TRBD1 might be the D (5 bases). Between the trimmed V and J ends, which lost 4 bases and 2 bases, there was a span of 21 bases. Germline-derived CDR1 and CDR2 are SGHRS and YFSETQ. This CDR3 spans 17 amino acids. The CDR3 bases are TGCGCCAGCAGCCACCCTAGGACACAAGAATCGAACTATGGCTACACCTTC. Translating gives CASSHPRTQESNYGYTF.

The V call is TRBV9, the J call TRBJ2-1, with 11 bases that match TRBD2. Germline CDR1 SGDLS, CDR2 YYNGEE. The CDR3 loop spans 17 amino acids. V shed 4 bases and J 0 bases; nucleotides not matched to a gene: 6. CDR3 region: CASSPRLAGSSYNEQFF. The CDR3 DNA is TGTGCCAGCAGCCCAAGACTAGCGGGGAGCTCCTACAATGAGCAGTTCTTC.

This clone showed up just a few times. V is TRBV30 and J is TRBJ2-2; a possible D gene is TRBD2 (7 bases). Trimming left V 4 bases short and J 4 bases short, with 22 bases between. The CDR3 runs 17 residues. The germline CDR1 and CDR2 sequences are GTSNPN and SVGIG (reference sequence). CDR3 amino acids: CAWKKRGAGAGTGELFF. The DNA of the CDR3 is TGTGCCTGGAAAAAAAGGGGGGCGGGGGCGGGCACCGGGGAGCTGTTTTTT.

The chain carries TRBV6-1 and TRBJ2-2; 10 bases are a match to TRBD1. Germline CDR1 and CDR2: MNHNS and SASEGT. This CDR3 region has 15 residues. The trim removed 6 bases at V and 3 bases at J, leaving 4 bases unmatched. CDR3 sequence (DNA): TGTGCCAGCAGCCCGGGACAGGGGTACACCGGGGAGCTGTTTTTT. Protein product: CASSPGQGYTGELFF.

This chain links TRBV12-5 with TRBJ1-2, with a tentative D call TRBD1 (6 bases). Germline assignment: CDR1 LGHNT and CDR2 FRNRAP. CDR3 length: 15 amino acids. V lost 6 bases, J lost 0 bases, and 14 bases lay in between. This CDR3 reads CASGHADRPNYGYTF. Written as DNA, the CDR3 is TGTGCTAGTGGACACGCGGACAGACCTAACTATGGCTACACCTTC.

The rearrangement links TRBV6-1 to TRBJ1-5; perhaps TRBD1 as D (5 bases). The CDR3 contains 15 residues. CDR1 is MNHNS, CDR2 SASEGT, per germline. The V end lost 5 bases, the J end lost 0 bases, and 11 bases lay between the germline ends. The DNA for the CDR3 is TGTGCCAGCAGTCGGGACTACTATAGCAATCAGCCCCAGCATTTT. Translated, it gives CASSRDYYSNQPQHF.

V gene TRBV5-6 combines with J gene TRBJ2-5; 7 nucleotides line up with TRBD2. The germline V gene encodes CDR1 SGHDT and CDR2 YYEEEE. The junction had 4 bases not matched to a gene; V was cut back by 4 bases and J by 1 base. The CDR3 has 14 residues. The CDR3 protein is CASSLGTTQETQYF. CDR3 in DNA: TGTGCCAGCAGCCTAGGGACTACCCAAGAGACCCAGTACTTC.

CDR3 nucleotide sequence: TGTGCCAGCAGTTTATTACAGGTTACCACTGAAGCTTTCTTT. It specifies CASSLLQVTTEAFF. This chain connects TRBV28 to TRBJ1-1, with D possibly matching TRBD1 (5 bases). The V end lost 1 base, the J end lost 4 bases, and 10 bases lay between the germline ends. The germline V gene encodes CDR1 MDHEN and CDR2 SYDVKM. The CDR3 totals 14 residues. Filled out from reference TRBV28 and TRBJ1-1, the complete variable domain reads DVKVTQSSRYLVKRTGEKVFLECVQDMDHENMFWYRQDPGLGLRLIYFSYDVKMKEKGDIPEGYSVSREKKERFSLILESASTNQTSMYLCASSLLQVTTEAFFGQGTRLTVV.

This clone was observed a handful of times. V usage is TRBV7-9 and J usage is TRBJ1-3; perhaps TRBD1 as D (6 bases). This CDR3 has 17 amino acids. V was clipped by 4 bases and J by 0 bases, with 16 bases between them. CDR1 and CDR2 from the germline V gene are SEHNR and FQNEAQ (reference sequence). The CDR3 nucleotides read TGTGCCAGCAGCTCCGTCCAGGGGATGGGCTCTGGAAACACCATATATTTT. Protein product: CASSSVQGMGSGNTIYF.

CDR3 coding DNA: TGTGCCAGCAGTCCGCGGACAGAATCCTACGAGCAGTACTTC. It specifies CASSPRTESYEQYF. The chain recombines TRBV6-5 with TRBJ2-7; D is possibly TRBD1 (6 bases). V was shortened by 5 bases and J by 1 base, with 12 bases between the two germline ends. In germline, CDR1 is MNHEY, CDR2 SVGAGI. The CDR3 spans 14 residues.